This TCR beta chain comes out of a study of cytomegalovirus exposure and HLA in healthy donors. This CDR3 is 14 amino acids long. The V end was cut by 1 base, the J end by 6 bases, with 7 bases between. The germline V gene encodes CDR1 SEHNR and CDR2 FQNEAQ (reference sequence). TCRdb keeps only in-frame clones here, not all; method: immunoSEQ multiplex PCR. The profile shows some 140,000 clones, 70% to 90% of them singletons. Sequenced input: PBMCs. The TCR was taken from a man aged 18 to 35 in good health and CMV-seropositive. The chain carries TRBV7-9 and TRBJ1-6; perhaps TRBD1 as D (5 bases). The CDR3 loop is CASSLEGSNSPLHF. The CDR3 coding sequence is TGTGCCAGCAGCTTAGAGGGGTCTAATTCACCCCTCCACTTT.